This T cell receptor beta chain appears in the sequencing data of a study of chronic HIV infection and antiretroviral therapy (dated by TCRdb to about 2015). For CDR1 and CDR2, the germline V gene lists SQVTM and ANQGSEA. The CDR3 starts with the cysteine, ends with the phenylalanine, and has 13 residues. Just the 39-base CDR3 DNA is kept, in frame starting at base 1. V and J are trimmed by 6 bases and 1 base, and the gene matches miss 2 bases of the junction. Libraries came from 5' RACE. This sample was sequenced with an Illumina MiSeq. Using fastp trimming at Q25 and MiXCR clonotype assembly, TCRdb reanalyzed the public sequencing data and kept in-frame beta chains. Each entry is one CDR3 protein sequence, shown with its most common DNA and genes. The sample data list 40,000 or so distinct CDR3 sequences, and 7% to 10% of these were observed just once. Clones ranked in the top ten supply over 2.5% of the sample.

This clonotype was observed many times. What this receptor recognizes is not known. Base quality data are lacking; no much larger clone is found one base away. This sequence originates from an adult who had HIV and had not received antiretroviral therapy, or was an uninfected healthy control (not recorded which). The rearrangement combines TRBV29-1 with TRBJ2-2, with TRBD1 identical over 7 junction bases. Sequencing was carried out using peripheral blood. The nucleotide sequence reads as follows: TGCAGCGTAGGACAGGAGAACACCGGGGAGCTGTTTTTT. It translates to CSVGQENTGELFF.